These T cell receptor beta chains were read from a single sample in a study of blood T cell repertoires in COVID-19. TCRdb keeps only in-frame clones here, not all; method: immunoSEQ multiplex PCR. The sample includes about 220,000 clones, 70% to 85% seen only once; the top ten take approximately 10%. The sample comprised peripheral blood. Source of these receptors: a man between 45 and 60 years old with active or convalescent COVID-19. Both conserved end residues are part of each CDR3. A D gene is named only where the DNA matches it firmly. Expanded clones get a size class; other rows say once, few or many, or leave the size out.

length: 16
D: TRBD1
size: .
V: TRBV6-5
J: TRBJ2-2
DNA: TGTGCCAGCAGTTTCCCCCAGGGGGTGAACACCGGGGAGCTGTTTTTT
CDR3: CASSFPQGVNTGELFF

length: 14
D: TRBD2
size: .
V: TRBV7-2
J: TRBJ2-7
DNA: TGTGCCAGCAGCGTTCAGGGCGGGAGTTACGAGCAGTACTTC
CDR3: CASSVQGGSYEQYF

length: 15
D: TRBD2
size: .
V: TRBV28
J: TRBJ2-2
DNA: TGTGCCAGCAAAACCGGGAGGATCTATACCGGGGAGCTGTTTTTT
CDR3: CASKTGRIYTGELFF

length: 14
D: TRBD1
size: .
V: TRBV10-3
J: TRBJ1-2
DNA: TGTGCCATCACTCGAAACAGGGGAGACTATGGCTACACCTTC
CDR3: CAITRNRGDYGYTF

length: 15
D: .
size: .
V: TRBV2
J: TRBJ2-2
DNA: TGTGCCAGCAGTGCGGAGGGCCCGAACACCGGGGAGCTGTTTTTT
CDR3: CASSAEGPNTGELFF

length: 15
D: .
size: .
V: TRBV6-6
J: TRBJ1-1
DNA: TGTGCCAGCAGTCGGACGAACCCCAGGGGCACTGAAGCTTTCTTT
CDR3: CASSRTNPRGTEAFF

length: 16
D: .
size: .
V: TRBV6-6
J: TRBJ1-5
DNA: TGTGCCAGCAGAACCCGCGGGGGGCCCTCGGATAGGCCCCAGCATTTT
CDR3: CASRTRGGPSDRPQHF

length: 15
D: .
size: .
V: TRBV7-3
J: TRBJ2-1
DNA: TGTGCCAGCAGCCCCCTCGGAGGGCCCTACAATGAGCAGTTCTTC
CDR3: CASSPLGGPYNEQFF

length: 14
D: .
size: .
V: TRBV7-8
J: TRBJ2-5
DNA: TGTGCCAGCAGCTTATTTGGCAGTCAAGAGACCCAGTACTTC
CDR3: CASSLFGSQETQYF

length: 14
D: TRBD2
size: .
V: TRBV5-5
J: TRBJ2-2
DNA: TGTGCCAGCAGCTTCGGGGGGTTCGCCGGGGAGCTGTTTTTT
CDR3: CASSFGGFAGELFF

length: 14
D: .
size: once
V: TRBV18
J: TRBJ2-7
DNA: TGTGCCAGCTCACCCATGGGGAGCACCTACGAGCAGTACTTC
CDR3: CASSPMGSTYEQYF

length: 15
D: TRBD1
size: .
V: TRBV3-1/TRBV3-2
J: TRBJ2-2
DNA: TGTGCCAGCAGCCCGAAGGACAGGGACACCGGGGAGCTGTTTTTT
CDR3: CASSPKDRDTGELFF

length: 15
D: TRBD2
size: .
V: TRBV7-8
J: TRBJ2-7
DNA: TGTGCCAGCAGCTTAGTGACTAGCGGGAGCTACGAGCAGTACTTC
CDR3: CASSLVTSGSYEQYF

length: 15
D: TRBD1
size: .
V: TRBV4-1
J: TRBJ1-1
DNA: TGCGCCAGCAGCCCCGGGACAGGGGGCCTCACTGAAGCTTTCTTT
CDR3: CASSPGTGGLTEAFF

length: 16
D: .
size: once
V: TRBV13
J: TRBJ1-1
DNA: TGTGCCAGCAGCTACCCCTCAGGGAAAAGGGGGACTGAAGCTTTCTTT
CDR3: CASSYPSGKRGTEAFF

length: 16
D: .
size: .
V: TRBV27
J: TRBJ1-4
DNA: TGTGCCAGCAGTTGGGGGCTTGGGGGAAGGGAAGAAAAACTGTTTTTT
CDR3: CASSWGLGGREEKLFF

length: 13
D: TRBD1
size: many
V: TRBV2
J: TRBJ1-2
DNA: TGTGCCAGCAGTGGGGACAGACTCTATGGCTACACCTTC
CDR3: CASSGDRLYGYTF

length: 16
D: TRBD1
size: .
V: TRBV10-2
J: TRBJ1-1
DNA: TGCGCCAGCAGTGAGCCGACAGGGGGCAGACGCGCGAGAGCTTTCTTT
CDR3: CASSEPTGGRRARAFF

length: 17
D: .
size: few
V: TRBV6-1
J: TRBJ1-4
DNA: TGTGCCAGCAGTGCCCTTGCGTACGTGGGTGGGAGCGAAAAACTGTTTTTT
CDR3: CASSALAYVGGSEKLFF

length: 17
D: TRBD2
size: many
V: TRBV19
J: TRBJ2-3
DNA: TGTGCCAGTTCCCGGGATGGACTAGCGGGGGAGTCAGATACGCAGTATTTT
CDR3: CASSRDGLAGESDTQYF

length: 13
D: TRBD1
size: .
V: TRBV2
J: TRBJ2-7
DNA: TGTGCCGCAGGGCCGGGACAGGGGGGGAAGCAGTACTTC
CDR3: CAAGPGQGGKQYF

length: 15
D: TRBD2
size: few
V: TRBV10-2
J: TRBJ2-2
DNA: TGCGCCAGCAGTTATCTAGCGGTAAACACCGGGGAGCTGTTTTTT
CDR3: CASSYLAVNTGELFF

length: 15
D: .
size: .
V: TRBV7-6
J: TRBJ2-2
DNA: TGTGCCAGCAGCTTATCGGTGCAGGGCGGCGGGGAGCTGTTTTTT
CDR3: CASSLSVQGGGELFF

length: 12
D: TRBD2
size: .
V: TRBV2
J: TRBJ2-5
DNA: TGTGCCAGCAGTGAAGAGGGAGGGTCCCAGTACTTC
CDR3: CASSEEGGSQYF

length: 15
D: TRBD1
size: .
V: TRBV4-3
J: TRBJ1-2
DNA: TGCGCCAGCAGCCAAGACCCCAGGGGGGACTATGGCTACACCTTC
CDR3: CASSQDPRGDYGYTF

length: 16
D: TRBD2
size: .
V: TRBV10-3
J: TRBJ2-3
DNA: TGTGCCATCAGTGAGTTTGGGGGGGGAACCACAGATACGCAGTATTTT
CDR3: CAISEFGGGTTDTQYF

length: 13
D: .
size: .
V: TRBV10-3
J: TRBJ1-1
DNA: TGTGCCATCAGTGAGTGGGAGTACACTGAAGCTTTCTTT
CDR3: CAISEWEYTEAFF

length: 14
D: .
size: .
V: TRBV5-1
J: TRBJ1-6
DNA: TGCGCCAGCAGCTTTGAGGGGAGGCACTCACCCCTCCACTTT
CDR3: CASSFEGRHSPLHF

length: 15
D: .
size: .
V: TRBV5-1
J: TRBJ1-2
DNA: TGCGCCAGCAGCTTGGCCCAGGGGATGGGCTATGGCTACACCTTC
CDR3: CASSLAQGMGYGYTF

length: 16
D: TRBD2
size: few
V: TRBV7-8
J: TRBJ2-2
DNA: TGTGCCAGCAGCTTAGCGTGGGGACTAGGCACCGGGGAGCTGTTTTTT
CDR3: CASSLAWGLGTGELFF

length: 15
D: .
size: .
V: TRBV19
J: TRBJ1-1
DNA: TGTGCCAGTAGTATAGGGAGGGGCCGCGGCACTGAAGCTTTCTTT
CDR3: CASSIGRGRGTEAFF

length: 14
D: .
size: few
V: TRBV29-1
J: TRBJ2-7
DNA: TGCAGCGTTGAAATGGGGTGGGGGCTAAGTGAGCAGTACTTC
CDR3: CSVEMGWGLSEQYF

length: 12
D: .
size: .
V: TRBV7-2
J: TRBJ2-2
DNA: TGTGCCAGCAGCCCATACACCGGGGAGCTGTTTTTT
CDR3: CASSPYTGELFF

length: 14
D: TRBD2
size: .
V: TRBV6-5
J: TRBJ2-1
DNA: TGTGCCAGCAGTCGAAAGCGGGGAACTAATGAGCAGTTCTTC
CDR3: CASSRKRGTNEQFF

length: 18
D: TRBD1
size: .
V: TRBV10-3
J: TRBJ1-5
DNA: TGTGCCGTGGGGGACCGGGACAGGGGATTAGGGAGCAATCAGCCCCAGCATTTT
CDR3: CAVGDRDRGLGSNQPQHF

length: 14
D: TRBD2
size: .
V: TRBV27
J: TRBJ2-5
DNA: TGTGCCAGCACTGGGGCGGGAGGCGGTGAGACCCAGTACTTC
CDR3: CASTGAGGGETQYF

length: 15
D: TRBD2
size: .
V: TRBV2
J: TRBJ2-5
DNA: TGTGCCAGCAGCGAGACCACGGGAGGCCAAGAGACCCAGTACTTC
CDR3: CASSETTGGQETQYF

length: 14
D: TRBD1
size: .
V: TRBV30
J: TRBJ2-5
DNA: TGTGCCTGGAGTGTGGGGACAGGGGTGAAGACCCAGTACTTC
CDR3: CAWSVGTGVKTQYF

length: 10
D: TRBD2
size: .
V: TRBV6-6
J: TRBJ2-7
DNA: TGTGCCGCGGGAGACGACGAGCAGTACTTC
CDR3: CAAGDDEQYF

length: 15
D: .
size: .
V: TRBV4-3
J: TRBJ1-4
DNA: TGCGCCAGCAGCCAATCCCGACAGCGCAATGAAAAACTGTTTTTT
CDR3: CASSQSRQRNEKLFF

length: 15
D: TRBD1
size: few
V: TRBV7-2
J: TRBJ1-1
DNA: TGTGCCAGCAGCGCTCGACAGGGTCGGAACACTGAAGCTTTCTTT
CDR3: CASSARQGRNTEAFF

length: 13
D: TRBD1
size: few
V: TRBV10-3
J: TRBJ1-1
DNA: TGTGCCATCAGTGAACCCGGACAGGGTTCGGCTTTCTTT
CDR3: CAISEPGQGSAFF

length: 10
D: .
size: .
V: TRBV20-1
J: TRBJ2-5
DNA: TGCAGTGCCATGCGGGAGACCCAGTACTTC
CDR3: CSAMRETQYF

length: 14
D: TRBD1
size: .
V: TRBV18
J: TRBJ1-5
DNA: TGTGCCAGCTCGCCGGGACAGGGAGACCAGCCCCAGCATTTT
CDR3: CASSPGQGDQPQHF

length: 13
D: .
size: .
V: TRBV29-1
J: TRBJ1-2
DNA: TGCAGCGTCCCCCAGGCATTTAACTATGGCTACACCTTC
CDR3: CSVPQAFNYGYTF

length: 15
D: .
size: .
V: TRBV19
J: TRBJ2-3
DNA: TGTGCCAGTAGTCCCCAACAGGGAGTCACAGATACGCAGTATTTT
CDR3: CASSPQQGVTDTQYF

length: 13
D: .
size: .
V: TRBV6-5
J: TRBJ1-2
DNA: TGTGCCAGCAGCCGAGGACAGAACTATGGCTACACCTTC
CDR3: CASSRGQNYGYTF

length: 15
D: TRBD1
size: once
V: TRBV7-2
J: TRBJ2-3
DNA: TGTGCCAGCAGAGGGACAGGGCTTAGCACAGATACGCAGTATTTT
CDR3: CASRGTGLSTDTQYF

length: 14
D: .
size: .
V: TRBV7-9
J: TRBJ2-1
DNA: TGTGCCAGCCTCGATGGGCGGGGATACAATGAGCAGTTCTTC
CDR3: CASLDGRGYNEQFF

length: 15
D: .
size: few
V: TRBV10-3
J: TRBJ1-4
DNA: TGTGCCATCAGTGAGTCCGAGGAACTTAATGAAAAACTGTTTTTT
CDR3: CAISESEELNEKLFF

length: 21
D: TRBD2
size: .
V: TRBV3-1/TRBV3-2
J: TRBJ2-6
DNA: TGTGCCAGCAGCCAAGTGGCTAGCGGGGGGCATACTATCTCTGGGGCCAACGTCCTGACTTTC
CDR3: CASSQVASGGHTISGANVLTF

length: 15
D: .
size: .
V: TRBV5-1
J: TRBJ2-1
DNA: TGCGCCAGCAGCTTAGCGCCGAGCTCCTACAATGAGCAGTTCTTC
CDR3: CASSLAPSSYNEQFF

length: 17
D: TRBD1
size: once
V: TRBV28
J: TRBJ1-4
DNA: TGTGCCAGCAGTCATCTCCGGACAGGGTTTAGGAATGAAAAACTGTTTTTT
CDR3: CASSHLRTGFRNEKLFF

length: 12
D: .
size: .
V: TRBV5-6
J: TRBJ1-2
DNA: TGTGCCAGCAGCCGACGGGACTGGGGGTACACCTTC
CDR3: CASSRRDWGYTF

length: 15
D: .
size: .
V: TRBV7-3
J: TRBJ2-1
DNA: TGTGCCAGCAGCACCGCGGGGGCCGGGTACAATGAGCAGTTCTTC
CDR3: CASSTAGAGYNEQFF

length: 14
D: TRBD2
size: .
V: TRBV20-1
J: TRBJ2-1
DNA: TGCAGTGCTAGTATCTTTGGGGAGGGCTATGAGCAGTTCTTC
CDR3: CSASIFGEGYEQFF

length: 14
D: .
size: .
V: TRBV19
J: TRBJ1-2
DNA: TGTGCCAGTAGTATAGATTCATGGGACACCGGGTGTATCTTC
CDR3: CASSIDSWDTGCIF

length: 16
D: TRBD2
size: few
V: TRBV5-4
J: TRBJ2-3
DNA: TGTGCCAGCAGCTTGGTCACTAGCGGGAGAACAGATACGCAGTATTTT
CDR3: CASSLVTSGRTDTQYF

length: 16
D: TRBD1
size: few
V: TRBV7-8
J: TRBJ2-2
DNA: TGTGCCAGCAGCTCACAGGGGATGGGGGACACCGGGGAGCTGTTTTTT
CDR3: CASSSQGMGDTGELFF

length: 16
D: .
size: .
V: TRBV15
J: TRBJ1-5
DNA: TGTGCCACCAGCAGAGACGGACTTCGTAGCAATCAGCCCCAGCATTTT
CDR3: CATSRDGLRSNQPQHF